The rows below give T cell receptor beta chains drawn from one sample of a study of T cells after yellow fever vaccination. TCRdb processed the 5' RACE reads anew with MiXCR; each CDR3 protein has one entry. The table includes 610,000 or so distinct CDR3 sequences, 10% to 15% detected once. The source was PBMCs, collected on the day of the yellow fever booster vaccination. The receptors come from a young man who received the YFV17D yellow fever vaccine. The CDR3 runs from the conserved cysteine through the conserved F or W. D genes are given only for firm matches. Size values are once, few and many counts, or a class for expanded clones, and some rows have none.

d_call	v_call	clone_size	cdr3_length	j_call	cdr3_nt	cdr3_aa
TRBD1	TRBV20-1	NA	16	TRBJ1-5	TGCAGTGCTAGAGATGAACAGGGGTATAGCAATCAGCCCCAGCATTTT	CSARDEQGYSNQPQHF
NA	TRBV4-3	NA	13	TRBJ2-7	TGCGCCAGCAGCCAAAACAGCGCCTACGAGCAGTACTTC	CASSQNSAYEQYF
TRBD1	TRBV29-1	few	13	TRBJ2-7	TGCAGCGTCGGACAGGGCGAATCCTACGAGCAGTACTTC	CSVGQGESYEQYF
TRBD1	TRBV9	many	15	TRBJ2-7	TGTGCCAGCAGCGCCTCCGGGACAGGCTCCTACGAGCAGTACTTC	CASSASGTGSYEQYF
NA	TRBV29-1	NA	13	TRBJ2-1	TGCAGCGGCCTTTCGAACAGTGCCGGTGAGCAGTTCTTC	CSGLSNSAGEQFF
NA	TRBV5-4	few	15	TRBJ2-7	TGTGCCAGCAGCTTGGGAACGGACCCCACCTACGAGCAGTACTTC	CASSLGTDPTYEQYF
NA	TRBV27	NA	13	TRBJ2-6	TGTGCCAGCAGCCGCATCGGGGCCAACGTCCTGACTTTC	CASSRIGANVLTF
NA	TRBV3-1	many	14	TRBJ1-2	TGTGCCAGCAGCGCAGACCTATCTACGGAGGGCTACACCTTC	CASSADLSTEGYTF
TRBD2	TRBV18	NA	15	TRBJ2-7	TGTGCCAGCTCACCCAAGCGGGAGAGTTCCTACGAGCAGTACTTC	CASSPKRESSYEQYF
TRBD1	TRBV6-1	NA	15	TRBJ1-2	TGTGCCAGCAGTGGACAACAGGGGGCTAGGCTTGGCTACACCTTC	CASSGQQGARLGYTF
NA	TRBV7-2	NA	15	TRBJ2-5	TGTGCCAGCAGCCCCCGACCGGGACTCCAAGAGACCCAGTACTTC	CASSPRPGLQETQYF
TRBD1	TRBV6-5	few	15	TRBJ1-4	TGTGCCAGCAGTTACTCGGACAGGGGGAGGGAAAAACTGTTTTTT	CASSYSDRGREKLFF
NA	TRBV7-2	few	15	TRBJ2-1	TGTGCCAGCAGCCCCAACGCGGGGCAAATCAATGAGCAGTTCTTC	CASSPNAGQINEQFF
TRBD2	TRBV5-4	few	16	TRBJ2-3	TGTGCCAGCAGCCTCCGACTAGCGGGTCAACACGATACGCAGTATTTT	CASSLRLAGQHDTQYF
NA	TRBV10-3	few	13	TRBJ1-1	TGTGCCGCCCTTAGCCGACTCAACACTGAAGCTTTCTTT	CAALSRLNTEAFF
NA	TRBV7-8	few	14	TRBJ2-3	TGTGCCAGCAGCTTCCCCCTTCGCACAGATACGCAGTATTTT	CASSFPLRTDTQYF
NA	TRBV25-1	NA	15	TRBJ2-7	TGTGCCAGCAGTGAATCTTTAGGGTCGGCCTACGAGCAGTACTTC	CASSESLGSAYEQYF
NA	TRBV18	few	14	TRBJ2-5	TGTGCCAGCTCATGGGACCGCCTAAGGGAGACCCAGTACTTC	CASSWDRLRETQYF
NA	TRBV18	few	14	TRBJ2-7	TGTGCCAGCTCACACTCCGGGAAGCCCCACGAGCAGTACTTC	CASSHSGKPHEQYF
NA	TRBV6-1	NA	13	TRBJ2-1	TGTGCCAGCAGTCCTAGACAGCCCAATGAGCAGTTCTTC	CASSPRQPNEQFF